This T cell receptor beta chain emerged from a study of shared clonotypes between healthy human individuals. Overall study results and limits: The generation probabilities recorded for non-shared clonotypes fell below those of clonotypes shared by all four donors.

For this clone: Its target is not known.

Only in-frame clones appear in the TCRdb table, and some are missing; sequencing was by immunoSEQ multiplex PCR. This sample has millions of clones, with more than 85% found just once. The naive CD8 subset, CD45RO-negative cells positively selected for CCR7, excluded terminally differentiated effector memory CD45RA+ cells. CDR1 is MGHRA, CDR2 YSYEKL, per germline. The V and J ends lost 0 bases and 0 bases respectively, with 12 bases between them. The CDR3 loop spans 16 amino acids. The sequencing input was naive CD8+ T cells from PBMCs. The rearrangement uses TRBV4-1 and TRBJ2-7; tentatively, D is TRBD1 (5 bases). The TCR comes from a young man in good health. Some clones in this sample may be carry-over from other donors' samples. CDR3 DNA: TGCGCCAGCAGCCAAGACTGGGGCATGAGCTCCTACGAGCAGTACTTC. Its translation is CASSQDWGMSSYEQYF.